The clone carrying this TCR beta chain has a handful of counts. Its antigen is undetermined. Other DNA sequences in the sample encode the same CDR3. These data are taken from a study of beta chain features in type 1 diabetes. Study results and caveats: It was among patients, rather than healthy donors, that naive, central memory and Treg TCRB repertoires appeared more similar. An over-representation of cells with high TCR expression could result from cDNA sequencing. The analysis here could not establish whether HLA type shapes TCRB rearrangement. Researchers report that Type 1 diabetes patients had moderately but significantly shorter TCRB CDR3s across all four CD4+ subsets.

Reverse transcribing all isolated RNA meant expressed TCRB transcripts were sequenced. Roughly 3.6 million reads per sample on average were obtained from naive, central memory and regulatory T cell samples. Using immunoSEQ multiplex PCR, the repertoire was profiled, and TCRdb retains in-frame clones only, with some absent. Among 280,000 or so clones listed, approximately 16% were seen once. Sequencing was performed on naive CD4+ T cells from blood. The receptor was isolated from a man aged 18 to 35 with type 1 diabetes.

The CDR3 DNA sequence: TGCGCCAGCAGCTTCCGGGGCAATGAGCAGTTCTTC. As protein: CASSFRGNEQFF. The V gene is TRBV5-1, the J gene TRBJ2-1; maybe TRBD2 (5 bases). The CDR3 runs to 12 residues. Between the trimmed V and J ends, which lost 2 bases and 6 bases, there was a span of 6 bases. Germline lookup yields CDR1 SGHRS and CDR2 YFSETQ.